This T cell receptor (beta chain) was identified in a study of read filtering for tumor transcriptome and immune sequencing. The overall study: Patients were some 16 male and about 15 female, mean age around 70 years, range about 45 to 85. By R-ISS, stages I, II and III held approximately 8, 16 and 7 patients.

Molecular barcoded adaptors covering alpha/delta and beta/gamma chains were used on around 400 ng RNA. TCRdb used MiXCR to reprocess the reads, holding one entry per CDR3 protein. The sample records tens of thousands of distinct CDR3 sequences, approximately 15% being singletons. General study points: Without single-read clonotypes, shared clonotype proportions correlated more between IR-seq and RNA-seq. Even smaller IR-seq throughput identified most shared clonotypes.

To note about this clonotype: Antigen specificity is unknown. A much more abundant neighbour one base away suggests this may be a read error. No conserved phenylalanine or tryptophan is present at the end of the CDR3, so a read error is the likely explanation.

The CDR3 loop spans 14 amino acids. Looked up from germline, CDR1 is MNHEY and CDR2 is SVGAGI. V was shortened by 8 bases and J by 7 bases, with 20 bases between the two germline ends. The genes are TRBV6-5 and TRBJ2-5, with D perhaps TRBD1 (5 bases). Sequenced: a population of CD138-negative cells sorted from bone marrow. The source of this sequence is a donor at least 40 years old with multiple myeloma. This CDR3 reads CASGSPTAYGTQYL. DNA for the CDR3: TGTGCCAGCGGTAGCCCGACAGCTTATGGGACCCAGTACCTC.